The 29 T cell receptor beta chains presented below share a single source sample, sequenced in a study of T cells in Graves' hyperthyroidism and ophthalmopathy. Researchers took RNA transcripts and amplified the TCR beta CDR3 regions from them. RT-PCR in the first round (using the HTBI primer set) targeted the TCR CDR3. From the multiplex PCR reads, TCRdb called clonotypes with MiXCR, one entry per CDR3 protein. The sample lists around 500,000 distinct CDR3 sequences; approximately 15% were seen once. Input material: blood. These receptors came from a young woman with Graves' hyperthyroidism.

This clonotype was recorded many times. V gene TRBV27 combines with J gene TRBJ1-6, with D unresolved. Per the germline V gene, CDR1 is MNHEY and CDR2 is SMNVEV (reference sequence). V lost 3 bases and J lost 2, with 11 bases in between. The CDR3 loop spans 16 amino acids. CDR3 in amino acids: CASSLEGGAYNSPLHF. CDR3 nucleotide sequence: TGTGCCAGCAGTTTGGAGGGTGGTGCCTATAATTCACCCCTCCACTTT.

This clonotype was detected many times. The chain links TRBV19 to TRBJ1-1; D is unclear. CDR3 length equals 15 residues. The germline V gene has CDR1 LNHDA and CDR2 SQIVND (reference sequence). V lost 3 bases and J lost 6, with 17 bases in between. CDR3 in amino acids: CASSISAAQGSEAFF. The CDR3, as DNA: TGTGCCAGTAGTATTTCAGCGGCCCAAGGTTCTGAAGCTTTCTTT.

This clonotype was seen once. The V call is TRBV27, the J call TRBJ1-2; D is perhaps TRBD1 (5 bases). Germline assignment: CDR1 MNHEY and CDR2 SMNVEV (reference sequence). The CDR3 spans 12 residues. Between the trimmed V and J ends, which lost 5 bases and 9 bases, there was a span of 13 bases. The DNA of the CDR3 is TGTGCCAGCAGTCCGGGGCCTCTACGCTACACCTTC. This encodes CASSPGPLRYTF.

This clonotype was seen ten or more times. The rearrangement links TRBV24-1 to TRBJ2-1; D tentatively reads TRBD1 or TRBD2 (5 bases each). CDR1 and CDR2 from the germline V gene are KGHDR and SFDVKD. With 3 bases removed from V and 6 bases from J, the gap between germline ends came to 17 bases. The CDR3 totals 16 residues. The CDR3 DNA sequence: TGTGCCACCAGTGATGCCGGGACCCCAAGTCGCAATGAGCAGTTCTTC. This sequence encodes CATSDAGTPSRNEQFF.

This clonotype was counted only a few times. The CDR3 nucleotides read TGTGCCAGCAGCCACGACCCCAGGTCCTACGAGCAGTACTTC. Protein product: CASSHDPRSYEQYF. J is TRBJ2-7 and V is TRBV3-1; D call uncertain. Trimming pared 3 bases from V and 1 base from J, leaving 10 bases between. Germline CDR1 LGHDT, CDR2 YNNKEL (reference sequence). CDR3 length equals 14 residues.

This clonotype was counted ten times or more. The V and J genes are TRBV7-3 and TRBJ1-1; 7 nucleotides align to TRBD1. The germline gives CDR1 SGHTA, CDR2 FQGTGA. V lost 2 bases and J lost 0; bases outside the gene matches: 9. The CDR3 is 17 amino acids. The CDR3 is CASSLGLQGGLNTEAFF. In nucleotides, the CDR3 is TGTGCCAGCAGCTTAGGCTTGCAGGGGGGTCTGAACACTGAAGCTTTCTTT. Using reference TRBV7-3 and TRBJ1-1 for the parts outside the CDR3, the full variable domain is GAGVSQTPSNKVTEKGKYVELRCDPISGHTALYWYRQSLGQGPEFLIYFQGTGAADDSGLPNDRFFAVRPEGSVSTLKIQRTERGDSAVYLCASSLGLQGGLNTEAFFGQGTRLTVV.

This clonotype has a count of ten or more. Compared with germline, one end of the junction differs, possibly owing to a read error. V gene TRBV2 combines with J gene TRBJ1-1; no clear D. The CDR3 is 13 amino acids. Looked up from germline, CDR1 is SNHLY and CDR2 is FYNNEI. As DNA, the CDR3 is TGTGCCAGCATAAGGAGTATCCAGGCTGAAACTTTCTTT. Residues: CASIRSIQAETFF.

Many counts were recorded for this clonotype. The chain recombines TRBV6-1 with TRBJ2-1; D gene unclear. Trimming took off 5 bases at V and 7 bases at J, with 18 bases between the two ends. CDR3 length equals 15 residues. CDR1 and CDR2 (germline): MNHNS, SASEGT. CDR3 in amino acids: CASSYKGTVANEQFF. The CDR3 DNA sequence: TGTGCCAGCAGTTACAAGGGTACGGTGGCTAATGAGCAGTTCTTC.

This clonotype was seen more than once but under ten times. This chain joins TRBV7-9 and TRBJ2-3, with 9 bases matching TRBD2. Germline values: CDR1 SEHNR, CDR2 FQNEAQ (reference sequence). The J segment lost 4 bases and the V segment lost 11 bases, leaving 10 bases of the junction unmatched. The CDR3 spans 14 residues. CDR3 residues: CAGETSGAPDTQYF. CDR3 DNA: TGTGCCGGTGAGACTAGCGGCGCTCCAGATACGCAGTATTTT.

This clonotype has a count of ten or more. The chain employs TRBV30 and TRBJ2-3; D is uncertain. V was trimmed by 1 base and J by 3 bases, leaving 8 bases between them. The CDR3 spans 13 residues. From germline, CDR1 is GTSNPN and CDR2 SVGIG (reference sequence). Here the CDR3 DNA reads TGTGCCTGGAGTGAGACCAGGACAGATACGCAGTATTTT. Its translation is CAWSETRTDTQYF.

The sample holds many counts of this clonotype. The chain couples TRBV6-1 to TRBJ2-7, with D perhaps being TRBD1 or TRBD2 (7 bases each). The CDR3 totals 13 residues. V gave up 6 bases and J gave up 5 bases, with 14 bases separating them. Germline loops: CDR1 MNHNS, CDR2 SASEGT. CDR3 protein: CASSQGGTNEQYF. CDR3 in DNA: TGTGCCAGCAGCCAGGGGGGGACAAACGAGCAGTACTTC.

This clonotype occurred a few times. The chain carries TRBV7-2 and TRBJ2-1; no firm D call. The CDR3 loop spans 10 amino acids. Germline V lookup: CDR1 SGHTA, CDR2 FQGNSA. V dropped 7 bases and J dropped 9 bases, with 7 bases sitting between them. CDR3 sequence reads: CASMQFEQFF. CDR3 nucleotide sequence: TGTGCCAGCATGCAGTTTGAGCAGTTCTTC.

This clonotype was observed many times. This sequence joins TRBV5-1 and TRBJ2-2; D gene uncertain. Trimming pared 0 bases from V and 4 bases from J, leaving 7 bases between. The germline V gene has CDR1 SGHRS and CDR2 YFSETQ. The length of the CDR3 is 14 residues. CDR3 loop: CASSLGGFTGELFF. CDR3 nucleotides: TGCGCCAGCAGCTTGGGAGGATTCACCGGGGAGCTGTTTTTT.

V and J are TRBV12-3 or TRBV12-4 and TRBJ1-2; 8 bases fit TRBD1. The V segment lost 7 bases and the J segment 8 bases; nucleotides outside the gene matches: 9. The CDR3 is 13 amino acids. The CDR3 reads CASTRRTGIGYTF. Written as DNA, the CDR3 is TGTGCCAGCACCCGAAGGACAGGGATCGGCTACACCTTC.

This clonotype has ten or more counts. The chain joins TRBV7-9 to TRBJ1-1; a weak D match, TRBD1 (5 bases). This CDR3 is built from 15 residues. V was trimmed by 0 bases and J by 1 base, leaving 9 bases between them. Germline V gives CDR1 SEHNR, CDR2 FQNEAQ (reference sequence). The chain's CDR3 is CASSLAEGRNTEAFF. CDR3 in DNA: TGTGCCAGCAGCTTAGCGGAGGGGCGGAACACTGAAGCTTTCTTT.

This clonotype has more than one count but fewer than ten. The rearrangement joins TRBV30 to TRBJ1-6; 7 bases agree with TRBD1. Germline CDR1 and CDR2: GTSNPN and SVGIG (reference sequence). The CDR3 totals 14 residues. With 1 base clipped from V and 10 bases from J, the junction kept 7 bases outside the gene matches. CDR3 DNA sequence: TGTGCCTGGAGTGGACAGGGTCAGGGGTCACCCCTCCACTTT. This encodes CAWSGQGQGSPLHF.

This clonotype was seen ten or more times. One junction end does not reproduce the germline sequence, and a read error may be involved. The CDR3 loop reads CASSITGTGGHTDTQYF. The CDR3 DNA follows: TGTGCCAGCAGCATAACTGGAACAGGGGGCCACACAGATACGCAGTATTTT. The chain recombines TRBV7-3 with TRBJ2-3; 9 bases match TRBD1. CDR1 and CDR2 (germline): SGHTA, FQGTGA. CDR3 length: 17 residues.

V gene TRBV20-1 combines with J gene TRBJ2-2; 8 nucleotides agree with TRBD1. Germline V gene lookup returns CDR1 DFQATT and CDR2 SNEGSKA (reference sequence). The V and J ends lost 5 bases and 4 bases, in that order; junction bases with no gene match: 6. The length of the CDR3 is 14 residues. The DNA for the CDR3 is TGCAGTGCTTTGACAGGGGATCGCACCGGGGAGCTGTTTTTT. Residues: CSALTGDRTGELFF.

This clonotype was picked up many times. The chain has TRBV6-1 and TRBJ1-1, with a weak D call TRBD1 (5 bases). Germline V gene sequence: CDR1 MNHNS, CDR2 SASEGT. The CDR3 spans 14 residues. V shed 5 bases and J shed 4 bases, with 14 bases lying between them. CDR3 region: CASSSTTGGTEAFF. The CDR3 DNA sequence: TGTGCCAGCAGTTCCACAACGGGGGGCACTGAAGCTTTCTTT.

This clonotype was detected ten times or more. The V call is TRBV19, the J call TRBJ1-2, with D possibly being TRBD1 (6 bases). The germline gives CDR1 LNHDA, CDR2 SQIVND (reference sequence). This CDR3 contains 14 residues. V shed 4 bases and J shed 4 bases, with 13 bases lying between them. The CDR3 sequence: CASSTDSLVYGYTF. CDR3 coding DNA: TGTGCCAGTAGTACGGACAGTTTGGTCTATGGCTACACCTTC. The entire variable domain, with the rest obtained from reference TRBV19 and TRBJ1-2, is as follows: DGGITQSPKYLFRKEGQNVTLSCEQNLNHDAMYWYRQDPGQGLRLIYYSQIVNDFQKGDIAEGYSVSREKKESFPLTVTSAQKNPTAFYLCASSTDSLVYGYTFGSGTRLTVV.

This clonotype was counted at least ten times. Here the CDR3 DNA reads TGTGCCAGCAGGGGAGGAGGACTCCAAGAGACCCAGTACTTC. Translating it yields CASRGGGLQETQYF. This sequence joins TRBV6-1 and TRBJ2-5, with D tentatively TRBD2 (6 bases). Trimming stripped 6 bases from V and 1 base from J, with 12 bases between. The germline V gene has CDR1 MNHNS and CDR2 SASEGT. The CDR3 is 14 residues long.

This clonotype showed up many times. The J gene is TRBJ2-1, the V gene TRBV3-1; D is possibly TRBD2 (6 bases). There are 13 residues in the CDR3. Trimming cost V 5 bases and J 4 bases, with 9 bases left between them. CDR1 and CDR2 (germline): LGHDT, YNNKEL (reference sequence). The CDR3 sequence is CASSVLAYNEQFF. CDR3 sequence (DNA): TGTGCCAGCAGCGTACTAGCATACAATGAGCAGTTCTTC.

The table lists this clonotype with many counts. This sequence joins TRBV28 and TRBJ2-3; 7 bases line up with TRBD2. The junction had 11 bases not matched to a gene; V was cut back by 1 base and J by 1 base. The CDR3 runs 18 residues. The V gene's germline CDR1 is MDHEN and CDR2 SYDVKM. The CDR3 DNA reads TGTGCCAGCAGTTTATTCTTATCGGGAGGAAAGGGCACAGATACGCAGTATTTT. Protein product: CASSLFLSGGKGTDTQYF. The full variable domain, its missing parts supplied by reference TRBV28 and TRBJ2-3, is DVKVTQSSRYLVKRTGEKVFLECVQDMDHENMFWYRQDPGLGLRLIYFSYDVKMKEKGDIPEGYSVSREKKERFSLILESASTNQTSMYLCASSLFLSGGKGTDTQYFGPGTRLTVL.

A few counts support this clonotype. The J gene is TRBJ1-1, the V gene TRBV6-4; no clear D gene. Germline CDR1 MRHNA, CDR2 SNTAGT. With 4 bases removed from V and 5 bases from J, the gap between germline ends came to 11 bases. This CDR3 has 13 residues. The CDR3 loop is CASSARPETEAFF. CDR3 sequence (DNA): TGTGCCAGCAGTGCTCGGCCGGAGACTGAAGCTTTCTTT.

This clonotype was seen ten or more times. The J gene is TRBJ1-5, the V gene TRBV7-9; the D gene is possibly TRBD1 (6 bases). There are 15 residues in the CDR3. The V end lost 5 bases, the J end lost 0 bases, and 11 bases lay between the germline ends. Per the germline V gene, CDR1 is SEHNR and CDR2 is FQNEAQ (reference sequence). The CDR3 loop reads CASSAGQYSNQPQHF. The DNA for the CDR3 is TGTGCCAGCAGCGCCGGACAGTATAGCAATCAGCCCCAGCATTTT.

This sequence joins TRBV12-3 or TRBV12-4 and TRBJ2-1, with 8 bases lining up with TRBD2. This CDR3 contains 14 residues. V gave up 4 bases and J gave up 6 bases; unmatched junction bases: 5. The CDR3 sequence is CASSSGGPVNEQFF. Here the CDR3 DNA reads TGTGCCAGCAGTTCGGGAGGGCCTGTCAATGAGCAGTTCTTC.

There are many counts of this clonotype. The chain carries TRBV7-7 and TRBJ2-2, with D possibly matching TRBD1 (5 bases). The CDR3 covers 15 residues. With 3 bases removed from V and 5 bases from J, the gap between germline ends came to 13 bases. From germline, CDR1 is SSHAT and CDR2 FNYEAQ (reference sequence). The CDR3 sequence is CASSLGTPGTGELFF. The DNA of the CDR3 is TGTGCCAGCAGCTTGGGCACCCCAGGGACCGGGGAGCTGTTTTTT.

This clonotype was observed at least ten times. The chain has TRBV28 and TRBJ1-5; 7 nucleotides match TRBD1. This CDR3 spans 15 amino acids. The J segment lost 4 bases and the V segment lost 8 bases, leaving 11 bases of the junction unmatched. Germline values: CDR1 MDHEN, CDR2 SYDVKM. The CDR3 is CASVFAGTENQPQHF. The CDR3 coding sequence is TGTGCCAGCGTCTTCGCCGGGACAGAGAATCAGCCCCAGCATTTT.

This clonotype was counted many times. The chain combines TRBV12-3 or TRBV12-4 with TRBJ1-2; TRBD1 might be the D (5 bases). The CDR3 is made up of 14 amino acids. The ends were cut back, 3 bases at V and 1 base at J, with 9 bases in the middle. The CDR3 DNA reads TGTGCCAGCAGTTTTCCTGGGGGTAACTATGGCTACACCTTC. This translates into CASSFPGGNYGYTF.